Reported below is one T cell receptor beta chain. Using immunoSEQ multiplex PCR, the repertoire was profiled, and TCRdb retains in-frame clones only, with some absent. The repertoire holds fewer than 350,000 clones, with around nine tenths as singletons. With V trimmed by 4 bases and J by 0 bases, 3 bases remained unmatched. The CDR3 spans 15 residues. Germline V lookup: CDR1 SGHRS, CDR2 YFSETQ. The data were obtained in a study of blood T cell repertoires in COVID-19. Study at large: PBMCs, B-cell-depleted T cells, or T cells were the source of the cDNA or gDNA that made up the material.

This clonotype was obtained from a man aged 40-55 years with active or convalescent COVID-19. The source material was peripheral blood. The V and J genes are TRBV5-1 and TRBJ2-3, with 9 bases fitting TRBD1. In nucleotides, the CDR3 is TGCGCCAGCAGCCGGGGACAGGGTAGCACAGATACGCAGTATTTT. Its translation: CASSRGQGSTDTQYF.